This T cell receptor beta chain is drawn from a study of OX40 agonist ivuxolimab in advanced cancers. About the research overall: Patients received ivuxolimab, an agonistic anti-OX40 (CD134) antibody. Every patient in dose escalation had hepatocellular carcinoma, melanoma, renal cell or head and neck cancer. Those enrolled were roughly 80% male, with a mean age of about 60 years and ages from roughly 23 to 80. Whole-study results and caveats: Clones of CD4+ and CD8+ blood T cells grew by week 6 at doses of 0.1 to 3.0 mg/kg.

Using immunoSEQ multiplex PCR, the repertoire was profiled, and TCRdb retains in-frame clones only, with some absent. The table lists about 46,000 clones, 89% of them singletons, with roughly 10% in the top ten. This CDR3 has 12 residues. With 4 bases clipped from V and 5 bases from J, the junction kept 2 bases outside the gene matches. Germline CDR1 and CDR2: SQVTM and ANQGSEA. Comment on this clone: Its antigen is currently unknown.

The chain links TRBV29-1 to TRBJ1-1; 9 bases are a match to TRBD1. The origin of this receptor is an adult with an advanced solid tumor such as melanoma, head and neck, liver or kidney cancer. Sequences were derived from CD4+ or CD8+ T cells sorted from blood, sampled in a trial of the OX40 agonist ivuxolimab. Here the CDR3 reads CSVGTGETEAFF. The DNA for the CDR3 is TGCAGCGTTGGGACAGGGGAAACTGAAGCTTTCTTT.